This TCR beta chain comes out of a study of shared clonotypes between healthy human individuals. Study-level results: Specimens sampled were limited to blood, with tissue repertoires likely differing. What limited the represented genetic and exposure-history diversity was the small number of donors.

Details on this clone: Its specificity is not known.

This CDR3 comprises 14 residues. Trimming took off 0 bases at V and 5 bases at J, with 11 bases between the two ends. From germline, CDR1 is SGHRS and CDR2 YFSETQ. An assay was performed, and its level was deep. Authors' data handling: ImmunoSEQ sequences covered only the junction and lacked quality scores; filtering therefore differed. TCRdb's table, derived via immunoSEQ multiplex PCR, lists solely in-frame clones and lacks some. V and J calls and clone size are as listed in that table; D and trimming were resolved from the DNA. The sample contains about 480,000 clones, around 74% of which appear only once.

The TCR sequence derives from a woman aged 40 to 50 in good health. Some clones in this sample may be carry-over from other donors' samples. The sample was PBMCs. The chain combines TRBV5-1 with TRBJ2-5, with D tentatively TRBD1 or TRBD2 (5 bases each). The CDR3 bases are TGCGCCAGCAGCTTGGGAGGGGCACGGGAGACCCAGTACTTC. This codes for CASSLGGARETQYF.